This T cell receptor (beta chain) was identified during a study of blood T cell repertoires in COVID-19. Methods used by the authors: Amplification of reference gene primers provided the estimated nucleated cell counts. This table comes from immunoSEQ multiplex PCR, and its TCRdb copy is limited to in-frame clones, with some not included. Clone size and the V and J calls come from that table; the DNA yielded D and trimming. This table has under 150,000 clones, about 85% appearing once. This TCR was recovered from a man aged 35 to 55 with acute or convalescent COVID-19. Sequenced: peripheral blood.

In nucleotides, the CDR3 is TGTGCCAGCAGTGAAATTTCAGGTTATCAGCCCCAGCATTTT. Its protein product is CASSEISGYQPQHF. The chain uses TRBV6-1 and TRBJ1-5; D call uncertain. The CDR3 runs to 14 residues. Germline-derived CDR1 and CDR2 are MNHNS and SASEGT. Trimming took 2 bases from V and 5 from J, leaving 10 bases between them.